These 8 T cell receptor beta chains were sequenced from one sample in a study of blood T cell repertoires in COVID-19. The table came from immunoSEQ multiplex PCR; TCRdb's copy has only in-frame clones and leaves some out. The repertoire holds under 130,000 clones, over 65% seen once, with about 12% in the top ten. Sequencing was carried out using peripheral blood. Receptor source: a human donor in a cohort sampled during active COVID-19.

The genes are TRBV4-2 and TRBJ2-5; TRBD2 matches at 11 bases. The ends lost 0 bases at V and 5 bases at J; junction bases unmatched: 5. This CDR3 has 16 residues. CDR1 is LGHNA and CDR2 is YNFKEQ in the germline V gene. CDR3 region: CASSQEASGGRETQYF. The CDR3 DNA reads TGTGCCAGCAGCCAAGAGGCTAGCGGGGGGCGGGAGACCCAGTACTTC.

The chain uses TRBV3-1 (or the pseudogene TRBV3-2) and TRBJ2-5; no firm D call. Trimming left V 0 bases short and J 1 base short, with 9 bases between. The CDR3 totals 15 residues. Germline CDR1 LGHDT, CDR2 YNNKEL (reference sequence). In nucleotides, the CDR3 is TGTGCCAGCAGCCAAGACGGTCTACCCCAAGAGACCCAGTACTTC. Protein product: CASSQDGLPQETQYF.

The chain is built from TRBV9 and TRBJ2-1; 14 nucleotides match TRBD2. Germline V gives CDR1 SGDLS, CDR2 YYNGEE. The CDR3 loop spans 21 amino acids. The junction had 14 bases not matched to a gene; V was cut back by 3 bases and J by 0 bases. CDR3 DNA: TGTGCCAGCAGCGCCGGGTTGGGGACTAGCGGGGGCCGGAGCTCCTACAATGAGCAGTTCTTC. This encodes CASSAGLGTSGGRSSYNEQFF.

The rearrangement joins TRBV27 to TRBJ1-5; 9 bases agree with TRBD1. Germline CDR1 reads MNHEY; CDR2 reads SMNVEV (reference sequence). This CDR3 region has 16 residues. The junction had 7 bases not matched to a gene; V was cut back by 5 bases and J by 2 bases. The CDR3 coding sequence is TGTGCCAGCAGTCCTCGACAGGGGGTTGGCAATCAGCCCCAGCATTTT. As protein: CASSPRQGVGNQPQHF.

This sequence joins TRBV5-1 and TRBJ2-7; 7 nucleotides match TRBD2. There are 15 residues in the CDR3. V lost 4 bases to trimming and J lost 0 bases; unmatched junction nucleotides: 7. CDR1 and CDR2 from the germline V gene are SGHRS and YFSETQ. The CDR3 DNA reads TGCGCCAGCAGCCCGGCAGCGGGGAACTCCTACGAGCAGTACTTC. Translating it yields CASSPAAGNSYEQYF.

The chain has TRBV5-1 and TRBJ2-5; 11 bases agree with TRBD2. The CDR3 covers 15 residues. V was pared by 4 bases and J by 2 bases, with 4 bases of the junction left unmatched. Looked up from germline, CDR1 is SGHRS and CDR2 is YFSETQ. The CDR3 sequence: CASSTSGGPQETQYF. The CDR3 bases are TGCGCCAGCAGCACTAGCGGGGGCCCTCAAGAGACCCAGTACTTC.

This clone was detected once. The CDR3 coding sequence is TGTGCCAGCAGCCAAGATTCATTAGCGGGGGGGCCCGGGGAGCTGTTTTTT. This translates into CASSQDSLAGGPGELFF. The chain couples TRBV4-2 to TRBJ2-2, with 11 bases matching TRBD2. V lost 0 bases and J lost 6; bases outside the gene matches: 6. Germline V gives CDR1 LGHNA, CDR2 YNFKEQ. This CDR3 comprises 17 residues.

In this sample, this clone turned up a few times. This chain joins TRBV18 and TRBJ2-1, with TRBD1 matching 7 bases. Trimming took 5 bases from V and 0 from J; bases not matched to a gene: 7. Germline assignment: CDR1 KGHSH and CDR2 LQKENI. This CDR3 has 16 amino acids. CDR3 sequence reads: CASSFNRGSSYNEQFF. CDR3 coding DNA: TGTGCCAGCTCATTCAACAGGGGAAGCTCCTACAATGAGCAGTTCTTC.